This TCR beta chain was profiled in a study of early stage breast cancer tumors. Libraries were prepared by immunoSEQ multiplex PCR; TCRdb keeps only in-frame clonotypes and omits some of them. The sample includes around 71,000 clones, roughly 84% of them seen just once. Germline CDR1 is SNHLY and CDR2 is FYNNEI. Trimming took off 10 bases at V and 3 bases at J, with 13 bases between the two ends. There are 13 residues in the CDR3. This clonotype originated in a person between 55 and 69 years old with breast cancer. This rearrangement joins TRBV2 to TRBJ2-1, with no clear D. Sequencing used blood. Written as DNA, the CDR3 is TGTGCCACCGGAAGGGATATCTACAATGAGCAGTTCTTC. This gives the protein CATGRDIYNEQFF.